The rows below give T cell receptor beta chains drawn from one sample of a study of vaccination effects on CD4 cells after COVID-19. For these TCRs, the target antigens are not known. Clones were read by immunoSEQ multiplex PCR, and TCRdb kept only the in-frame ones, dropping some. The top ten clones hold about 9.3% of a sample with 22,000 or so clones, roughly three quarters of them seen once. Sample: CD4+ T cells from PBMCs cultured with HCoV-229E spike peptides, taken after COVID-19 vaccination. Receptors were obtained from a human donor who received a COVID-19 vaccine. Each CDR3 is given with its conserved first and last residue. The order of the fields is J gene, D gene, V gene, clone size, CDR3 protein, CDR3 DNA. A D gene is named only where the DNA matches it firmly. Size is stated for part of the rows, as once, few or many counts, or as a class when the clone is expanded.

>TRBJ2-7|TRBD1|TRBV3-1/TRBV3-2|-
CASSWDSSYEQYF
TGTGCCAGCAGCTGGGACAGCTCCTACGAGCAGTACTTC
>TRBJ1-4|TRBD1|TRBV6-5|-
CASRAGDRGREKLFF
TGTGCCAGCAGAGCAGGGGACAGGGGGAGGGAAAAACTGTTTTTT
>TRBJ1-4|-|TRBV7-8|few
CASRKRDKKEKLFF
TGTGCCAGCCGGAAAAGGGACAAAAAAGAAAAACTGTTTTTT
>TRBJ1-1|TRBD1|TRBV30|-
CAWRDGTGGRAFF
TGTGCCTGGAGGGACGGGACAGGTGGTAGGGCTTTCTTT
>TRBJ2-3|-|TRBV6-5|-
CASTRRGEDTQYF
TGTGCCAGCACTCGCAGGGGTGAAGATACGCAGTATTTT
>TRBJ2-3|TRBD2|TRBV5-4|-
CASSRGGSGSTDTQYF
TGTGCCAGCAGCCGGGGGGGTAGCGGCTCCACAGATACGCAGTATTTT
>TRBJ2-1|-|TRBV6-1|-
CASSESRQSNEQFF
TGTGCCAGCAGTGAATCTCGGCAAAGCAATGAGCAGTTCTTC
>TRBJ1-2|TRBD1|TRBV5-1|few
CASSNLGQGARGYTF
TGCGCCAGCAGCAACTTGGGGCAGGGGGCTCGGGGCTACACCTTC
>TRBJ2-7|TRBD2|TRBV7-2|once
CASSLEGTSGAYEQYF
TGTGCCAGCAGCTTAGAAGGGACTAGCGGGGCCTACGAGCAGTACTTC
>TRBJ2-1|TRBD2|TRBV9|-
CASSPRGGGGSYNEQFF
TGTGCCAGCAGCCCCCGGGGGGGCGGGGGCTCCTACAATGAGCAGTTCTTC
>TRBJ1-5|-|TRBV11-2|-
CASSFDGSGPQHF
TGTGCCAGCAGCTTCGATGGGTCGGGGCCCCAGCATTTT
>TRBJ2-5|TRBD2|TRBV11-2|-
CASSFRLGTSGGKQETQYF
TGTGCCAGCAGCTTCAGGTTAGGGACTAGCGGGGGGAAACAAGAGACCCAGTACTTC
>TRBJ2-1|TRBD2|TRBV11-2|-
CASSLFPPPSGGIYNEQFF
TGTGCCAGCAGCTTATTCCCTCCGCCTAGCGGGGGGATATACAATGAGCAGTTCTTC
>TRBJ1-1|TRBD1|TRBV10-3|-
CAISGTGDGATEAFF
TGTGCCATCAGTGGGACAGGGGACGGTGCCACTGAAGCTTTCTTT
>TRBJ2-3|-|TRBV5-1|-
CASSLSDTITDTQYF
TGCGCCAGCAGCCTCTCGGACACTATCACAGATACGCAGTATTTT
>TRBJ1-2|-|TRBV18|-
CASSPQLNYGYTF
TGTGCCAGCTCACCACAACTAAACTATGGCTACACCTTC
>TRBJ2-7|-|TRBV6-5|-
CASSGTVSSYEQYF
TGTGCCAGCAGCGGGACCGTAAGCTCCTACGAGCAGTACTTC
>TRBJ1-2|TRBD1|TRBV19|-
CASNPGQGRVGYTF
TGTGCCAGTAACCCTGGACAGGGGAGGGTCGGCTACACCTTC
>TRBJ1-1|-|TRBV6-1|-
CASSSPHLDTEAFF
TGTGCCAGCAGTTCCCCACATCTGGACACTGAAGCTTTCTTT
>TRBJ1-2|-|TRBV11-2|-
CASSVYEYGYTF
TGTGCCAGCAGCGTATACGAGTATGGCTACACCTTC
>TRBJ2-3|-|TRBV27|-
CASSLFPTDTQYF
TGTGCCAGCAGTTTATTCCCCACAGATACGCAGTATTTT
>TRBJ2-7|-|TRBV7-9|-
CASSAVWSYEQYF
TGTGCCAGCAGCGCCGTTTGGTCCTACGAGCAGTACTTC
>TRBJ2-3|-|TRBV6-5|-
CASSDQPSAPDTQYF
TGTGCCAGCAGCGACCAGCCTAGTGCCCCAGATACGCAGTATTTT
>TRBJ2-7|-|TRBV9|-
CASSVEPGTHRSYEQYF
TGTGCCAGCAGCGTAGAACCCGGGACACATCGCTCCTACGAGCAGTACTTC
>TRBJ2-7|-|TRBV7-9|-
CASSLGSTIGQYF
TGTGCCAGCAGCCTTGGGAGCACAATCGGGCAGTACTTC
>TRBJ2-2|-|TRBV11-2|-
CASIEMGNPRTGELFF
TGTGCCAGCATCGAAATGGGAAATCCCAGAACCGGGGAGCTGTTTTTT
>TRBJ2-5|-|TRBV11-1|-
CASSELRDDETQYF
TGTGCCAGCAGCGAGCTCCGGGACGACGAGACCCAGTACTTC
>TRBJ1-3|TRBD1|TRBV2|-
CASSADRGSGNTIYF
TGTGCCAGCAGTGCTGACAGGGGCTCTGGAAACACCATATATTTT